This T cell receptor beta chain emerged from a study of blood T cell repertoires in COVID-19. During active infection, Seattle patients enrolled and were then monitored through disease. Assay used: immunoSEQ multiplex PCR; TCRdb lists only in-frame clones, some missing. The data hold fewer than 300,000 clones, with around 82% observed a single time. The sample was peripheral blood. The source of this sequence is a person aged 70 to 85 with COVID-19, enrolled during active disease.

The CDR3: CASSLSWTGARGNTIYF. The CDR3 bases are TGTGCCAGCAGTTTATCCTGGACAGGGGCGCGTGGAAACACCATATATTTT. The chain joins TRBV27 to TRBJ1-3, with TRBD1 identical over 9 bases. The CDR3 runs to 17 residues. CDR1 and CDR2 (germline): MNHEY, SMNVEV (reference sequence). With V trimmed by 0 bases and J by 3 bases, 6 bases remained unmatched.